Included here is one TCR beta chain sequence, with context. This sample is drawn from a study of blood T cell repertoires in COVID-19. Overall study context: The analysed material was cDNA or gDNA that came from T cells, B-cell-depleted T cells, or PBMCs.

Repertoires were generated with immunoSEQ multiplex PCR, while TCRdb's copy carries only in-frame clones and drops some. Of 97,000 or so clones in the sample, around nine tenths were seen once. The ends lost 0 bases at V and 2 bases at J; junction bases unmatched: 3. This CDR3 comprises 15 residues. Per the germline V gene, CDR1 is SGDLS and CDR2 is YYNGEE. Material: peripheral blood. The chain employs TRBV9 and TRBJ2-3; 7 nucleotides agree with TRBD2. The source is a man between 50 and 59 years old with acute or convalescent COVID-19. CDR3 bases: TGTGCCAGCAGCGTAGGTGGGACTAACACAGATACGCAGTATTTT. It is translated as CASSVGGTNTDTQYF. Full variable domain (rest looked up from reference TRBV9 and TRBJ2-3): DSGVTQTPKHLITATGQRVTLRCSPRSGDLSVYWYQQSLDQGLQFLIQYYNGEERAKGNILERFSAQQFPDLHSELNLSSLELGDSALYFCASSVGGTNTDTQYFGPGTRLTVL.